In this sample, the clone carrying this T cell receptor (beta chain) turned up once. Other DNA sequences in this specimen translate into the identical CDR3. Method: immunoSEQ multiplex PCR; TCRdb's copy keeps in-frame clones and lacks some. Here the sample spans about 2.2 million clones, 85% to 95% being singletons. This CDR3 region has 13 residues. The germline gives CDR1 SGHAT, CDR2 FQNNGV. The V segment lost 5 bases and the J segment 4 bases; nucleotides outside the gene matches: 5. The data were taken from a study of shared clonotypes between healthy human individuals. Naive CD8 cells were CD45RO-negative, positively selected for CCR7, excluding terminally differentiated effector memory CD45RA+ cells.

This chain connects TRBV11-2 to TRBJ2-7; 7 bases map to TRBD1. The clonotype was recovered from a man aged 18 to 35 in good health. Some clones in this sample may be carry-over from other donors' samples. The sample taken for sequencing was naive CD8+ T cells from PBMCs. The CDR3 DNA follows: TGTGCCAGCAGCCCGGGGACAGCATACGAGCAGTACTTC. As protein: CASSPGTAYEQYF.